This T cell receptor beta chain stems from a study of Ad26.COV2.S vaccination and SARS-CoV-2 variants. Looking at the study overall: The donor belonged to the COV1001 Ad26.COV2.S trial arm. Once or twice, 56 days apart, Ad26.COV2.S was delivered intramuscularly.

The treatment here: around 19 received Ad26.COV2.S at low or high dose, single or two shots; about five received placebo; per-sample allocation not given. Sampling was performed 63 days after the first vaccine or placebo injection. The V gene end was trimmed by 5 bases and the J gene end by 3 bases; junction bases not matched to a gene: 7. The length of the CDR3 is 14 residues. Germline lookup yields CDR1 MDHEN and CDR2 SYDVKM. Method: immunoSEQ multiplex PCR; TCRdb's copy keeps in-frame clones and lacks some. This table has almost 400,000 clones, about 89% appearing once. The genes are TRBV28 and TRBJ2-7; 7 bases are shared with TRBD2. The source is a person between 18 and 65 years old who received the Ad26.COV2.S COVID-19 vaccine or a placebo. Source: peripheral blood, taken in a trial of Ad26.COV2.S vaccine versus placebo. The CDR3 DNA is TGTGCCAGCAGTCAGACTAGCTGGGTCTACGAGCAGTACTTC. It is translated as CASSQTSWVYEQYF. The variable domain in full, completed from reference TRBV28 and TRBJ2-7, reads DVKVTQSSRYLVKRTGEKVFLECVQDMDHENMFWYRQDPGLGLRLIYFSYDVKMKEKGDIPEGYSVSREKKERFSLILESASTNQTSMYLCASSQTSWVYEQYFGPGTRLTVT.